These 17 T cell receptor beta chains were all obtained from the same sample, sequenced in a study of control samples from healthy donors and cancer patients. Generated by immunoSEQ multiplex PCR, the TCRdb table keeps only in-frame clones and is missing some. This sample carries about 150,000 clones, 90% to 95% of them seen once, and the ten largest clones take 0.68%. Sequenced input: blood. These receptor sequences come from a woman aged 30 to 39 in good health.

This clone has just a few counts. The J gene is TRBJ1-5, the V gene TRBV6-5; D not resolved. In germline, CDR1 is MNHEY, CDR2 SVGAGI. V shed 6 bases and J shed 1 base, with 10 bases lying between them. The CDR3 covers 14 residues. The CDR3 coding sequence is TGTGCCAGCAGGGCCAGGCCGAGCAATCAGCCCCAGCATTTT. Its translation: CASRARPSNQPQHF.

The V and J genes are TRBV6-1 and TRBJ1-5, with 7 bases that match TRBD1. Germline-derived CDR1 and CDR2 are MNHNS and SASEGT. The junction had 9 bases not matched to a gene; V was cut back by 4 bases and J by 0 bases. This CDR3 spans 17 amino acids. The CDR3 loop is CASSAEQGTYSNQPQHF. The CDR3 bases are TGTGCCAGCAGTGCCGAACAGGGGACTTATAGCAATCAGCCCCAGCATTTT.

The chain links TRBV7-8 to TRBJ1-2; D call uncertain. Per the germline V gene, CDR1 is SGHVS and CDR2 is FQNEAQ. The CDR3 length is 17 residues. V dropped 5 bases and J dropped 4 bases, with 23 bases sitting between them. The CDR3 sequence is CASSVNSFRNPLYGYTF. Here the CDR3 DNA reads TGTGCCAGCAGCGTAAACAGTTTTAGAAACCCTCTCTATGGCTACACCTTC.

This chain uses TRBV7-6 with TRBJ1-4; possible D gene TRBD1, 5 bases. CDR3 length: 15 amino acids. Trimming took off 5 bases at V and 4 bases at J, with 14 bases between the two ends. In germline, CDR1 is SGHVS, CDR2 FNYEAQ. CDR3 sequence reads: CASSPQEDINEKLFF. In DNA form, the CDR3 reads TGTGCCAGCAGCCCACAGGAAGACATTAATGAAAAACTGTTTTTT. The entire variable domain, with the rest obtained from reference TRBV7-6 and TRBJ1-4, is as follows: GAGVSQSPRYKVTKRGQDVALRCDPISGHVSLYWYRQALGQGPEFLTYFNYEAQQDKSGLPNDRFSAERPEGSISTLTIQRTEQRDSAMYRCASSPQEDINEKLFFGSGTQLSVL.

With regard to this clone: Other DNA sequences in this specimen translate into the identical CDR3. The V call is TRBV28, the J call TRBJ2-2; weak D call: TRBD1 (6 bases). V lost 5 bases, J lost 1 base, and 11 bases lay in between. The CDR3 has 15 amino acids. Germline lookup yields CDR1 MDHEN and CDR2 SYDVKM. The CDR3 protein is CASSPPTGNTGELFF. CDR3 nucleotides: TGTGCCAGCAGTCCTCCGACAGGGAACACCGGGGAGCTGTTTTTT.

The chain uses TRBV4-3 and TRBJ2-5; a possible D gene is TRBD2 (6 bases). The length of the CDR3 is 14 residues. The V gene lost 2 bases and the J gene lost 3 bases, with 10 bases spanning the gap. Germline-derived CDR1 and CDR2 are LGHNA and YSLEER. The CDR3 is CASSQNGGKETQYF. CDR3 DNA sequence: TGCGCCAGCAGCCAAAATGGAGGGAAAGAGACCCAGTACTTC.

This chain links TRBV9 with TRBJ2-1; D uncertain. CDR1 and CDR2 (germline): SGDLS, YYNGEE. The CDR3 totals 15 residues. V was trimmed by 0 bases and J by 8 bases, leaving 15 bases between them. CDR3 DNA sequence: TGTGCCAGCAGCGTAGGAGTAGAAAGCTTCCATGAGCAGTTCTTC. Translating it yields CASSVGVESFHEQFF.

The chain is built from TRBV4-1 and TRBJ2-5; maybe TRBD1 (6 bases). Trimming took off 3 bases at V and 1 base at J, with 9 bases between the two ends. CDR1 and CDR2 from the germline V gene are MGHRA and YSYEKL. This CDR3 has 14 residues. CDR3 residues: CASSHGTLQETQYF. CDR3 sequence (DNA): TGCGCCAGCAGCCACGGGACACTCCAAGAGACCCAGTACTTC.

The count of this clone is one. The genes are TRBV9 and TRBJ2-1, with D uncertain. Germline V gene data show CDR1 as SGDLS and CDR2 as YYNGEE. Trimming pared 0 bases from V and 0 bases from J, leaving 7 bases between. The CDR3 totals 15 residues. The CDR3 spells CASSVEANSYNEQFF. Here the CDR3 DNA reads TGTGCCAGCAGCGTAGAAGCGAACTCCTACAATGAGCAGTTCTTC.

The chain is built from TRBV6-2 or TRBV6-3 and TRBJ2-3; 8 bases are a match to TRBD2. The length of the CDR3 is 15 residues. V lost 4 bases to trimming and J lost 1 base; unmatched junction nucleotides: 4. Germline-derived CDR1 and CDR2 are MNHEY and SVGEGT. CDR3 sequence reads: CASSFVRGGTDTQYF. CDR3 nucleotide sequence: TGTGCCAGCAGTTTCGTGCGGGGGGGCACAGATACGCAGTATTTT.

V usage is TRBV7-9 and J usage is TRBJ1-5; D gene unclear. V lost 1 base and J lost 6, with 13 bases in between. This CDR3 is built from 15 residues. The germline V gene encodes CDR1 SEHNR and CDR2 FQNEAQ (reference sequence). CDR3 in amino acids: CASSLGVGAGQPQHF. CDR3 nucleotides: TGTGCCAGCAGCTTAGGCGTGGGAGCGGGTCAGCCCCAGCATTTT.

This chain uses TRBV4-3 with TRBJ2-1; D not certain. Per the germline V gene, CDR1 is LGHNA and CDR2 is YSLEER. The CDR3 covers 13 residues. V lost 2 bases and J lost 8, with 10 bases in between. Written as DNA, the CDR3 is TGCGCCAGCAGCCAATCCAGATGGGATGAGCAGTTCTTC. Translating gives CASSQSRWDEQFF.

This chain links TRBV27 with TRBJ1-2; TRBD1 is a possible D gene (6 bases). V lost 5 bases, J lost 8 bases, and 21 bases lay in between. The germline CDR1 and CDR2 sequences are MNHEY and SMNVEV (reference sequence). The CDR3 has 15 amino acids. This CDR3 is CASSPTPGGGGGYTF. The CDR3 coding sequence is TGTGCCAGCAGTCCAACCCCCGGGGGGGGCGGCGGCTACACCTTC.

CDR3 region: CASSSGLAGITDTQYF. The CDR3 DNA reads as TGTGCCAGCTCATCGGGACTAGCGGGTATTACAGATACGCAGTATTTT. The chain is built from TRBV18 and TRBJ2-3; 12 positions agree with TRBD2. The CDR3 length is 16 residues. Germline-derived CDR1 and CDR2 are KGHSH and LQKENI. V lost 5 bases and J lost 3; bases outside the gene matches: 6.

The chain links TRBV10-3 to TRBJ2-7; D remains unclear. This CDR3 contains 9 residues. Germline-derived CDR1 and CDR2 are ENHRY and SYGVKD. Trimming stripped 10 bases from V and 10 bases from J, with 11 bases between. The CDR3 here is CATLSSQYF. The CDR3 coding sequence is TGTGCCACCCTTAGTTCTCAGTACTTC.

The chain is built from TRBV4-1 and TRBJ2-7, with a tentative D call TRBD1 (6 bases). V lost 7 bases and J 0 bases, leaving 10 bases between the germline ends. The length of the CDR3 is 13 residues. The germline V gene encodes CDR1 MGHRA and CDR2 YSYEKL. CDR3 coding DNA: TGCGCCAGCAAGGGGGTTTCCTCCTACGAGCAGTACTTC. It yields the protein CASKGVSSYEQYF.

The chain employs TRBV27 and TRBJ2-7; TRBD1 might be the D (6 bases). The CDR3 is made up of 14 amino acids. CDR1 and CDR2 from the germline V gene are MNHEY and SMNVEV (reference sequence). The V and J ends lost 4 bases and 0 bases respectively, with 10 bases between them. The CDR3 region has the DNA TGTGCCAGCAGTTCGGACAGTAGCTCCTACGAGCAGTACTTC. Protein: CASSSDSSSYEQYF.